This passage covers 32 T cell receptor beta chains from one sample sequenced in a study of T cells after yellow fever vaccination. TCRdb re-derived calls from the 5' RACE reads in MiXCR, one entry per CDR3 protein. The sample contains approximately 550,000 distinct CDR3 sequences, roughly 14% of which appear only once. Sample: PBMCs, taken on the day of the yellow fever booster vaccination. The receptors were gathered from a man aged 25-45 years who received the YFV17D yellow fever vaccine.

The chain joins TRBV4-1 to TRBJ2-1; 10 positions match TRBD2. The length of the CDR3 is 21 residues. The germline gives CDR1 MGHRA, CDR2 YSYEKL. V lost 4 bases to trimming and J lost 3 bases; unmatched junction nucleotides: 21. The CDR3 DNA reads as TGCGCCAGCAGCCCATCATGGACAAAAATCGGGACTAGCGTAAACTACAATGAGCAGTTCTTC. Translated: CASSPSWTKIGTSVNYNEQFF.

This clonotype was seen a handful of times. The CDR3 DNA follows: TGTGCCAGCAGCCCCGCGGGCCCCTCTGGAAACACCATATATTTT. Protein product: CASSPAGPSGNTIYF. J is TRBJ1-3 and V is TRBV9; D gene ambiguous. Trimming cost V 4 bases and J 0 bases, with 11 bases left between them. This CDR3 region has 15 residues. CDR1 and CDR2 (germline): SGDLS, YYNGEE.

This clonotype showed up many times. The chain employs TRBV7-9 and TRBJ2-1; 12 bases fit TRBD2. The CDR3 is 14 amino acids. V trimming: 11 bases; J trimming: 4 bases; junction bases outside the gene matches: 6. The germline CDR1 and CDR2 sequences are SEHNR and FQNEAQ (reference sequence). CDR3 nucleotide sequence: TGTGCCGGCCGGACTAGCGGGACTTACAATGAGCAGTTCTTC. Amino acids: CAGRTSGTYNEQFF.

This clonotype was observed a handful of times. The chain carries TRBV6-2 or TRBV6-3 and TRBJ2-1; 10 positions match TRBD2. In germline, CDR1 is MNHEY, CDR2 SVGEGT. The trim removed 6 bases at V and 10 bases at J, leaving 12 bases unmatched. This CDR3 spans 15 amino acids. The CDR3 DNA is TGTGCCAGCAGCATTAGCGGGAGGACATACAGAGAGCAGTTCTTC. Protein: CASSISGRTYREQFF.

This clonotype has just a few counts. V gene TRBV15 combines with J gene TRBJ2-1; tentatively, D is TRBD1 or TRBD2 (5 bases each). Germline CDR1 LNHNV, CDR2 YYDKDF (reference sequence). The V end lost 5 bases, the J end lost 6 bases, and 14 bases lay between the germline ends. The CDR3 sequence is 14 residues long. CDR3 nucleotides: TGTGCCACCAGCGGGGACGGCGTGGGCAATGAGCAGTTCTTC. Translation: CATSGDGVGNEQFF.

In its sample, this clonotype was seen a few times. The rearrangement links TRBV11-2 to TRBJ2-1; D is perhaps TRBD1 or TRBD2 (6 bases each). Germline assignment: CDR1 SGHAT and CDR2 FQNNGV. Trimming cost V 1 base and J 5 bases, with 15 bases left between them. This CDR3 has 16 amino acids. CDR3 residues: CASSLVLQGGHNEQFF. Here the CDR3 DNA reads TGTGCCAGCAGCTTAGTGCTACAGGGAGGACACAATGAGCAGTTCTTC.

The genes are TRBV20-1 and TRBJ2-7; 7 bases line up with TRBD1. V lost 0 bases to trimming and J lost 4 bases; unmatched junction nucleotides: 9. This CDR3 comprises 15 residues. Germline CDR1 is DFQATT and CDR2 is SNEGSKA (reference sequence). In DNA, the CDR3 is TGCAGTGCTAGAGATCGCCAGGGGGAAGGTTACGAGCAGTACTTC. Protein sequence: CSARDRQGEGYEQYF.

This clonotype was counted between two and nine times. The V and J genes are TRBV10-3 and TRBJ2-2; D is ambiguous. The CDR3 is 13 amino acids. V shed 5 bases and J shed 3 bases, with 7 bases lying between them. Germline CDR1 reads ENHRY; CDR2 reads SYGVKD. The CDR3 DNA reads as TGTGCCATCAGTAACATGTACACCGGGGAGCTGTTTTTT. Translating it yields CAISNMYTGELFF.

This chain links TRBV7-2 with TRBJ2-7, with no clear D. Between the trimmed V and J ends, which lost 5 bases and 2 bases, there was a span of 13 bases. The CDR3 sequence is 14 residues long. In germline, CDR1 is SGHTA, CDR2 FQGNSA. The CDR3: CASSIPGHTYEQYF. The CDR3 region has the DNA TGTGCCAGCAGCATTCCCGGGCACACCTACGAGCAGTACTTC.

The chain couples TRBV7-8 to TRBJ2-1, with D maybe TRBD1 (7 bases). Germline loops: CDR1 SGHVS, CDR2 FQNEAQ. This CDR3 region has 16 residues. Trimming took off 1 base at V and 3 bases at J, with 13 bases between the two ends. The CDR3 region has the DNA TGTGCCAGCAGCTTAGAAGCAGGGGGGTACTACAATGAGCAGTTCTTC. This encodes CASSLEAGGYYNEQFF.

This rearrangement joins TRBV4-3 to TRBJ1-1; TRBD1 might be the D (5 bases). The CDR3 extends over 14 amino acids. V lost 3 bases and J lost 1, with 9 bases in between. Germline CDR1 is LGHNA and CDR2 is YSLEER. The CDR3 coding sequence is TGCGCCAGCAGCCAGACAGTCAAGAACACTGAAGCTTTCTTT. Translated: CASSQTVKNTEAFF.

A few counts support this clonotype. CDR3 residues: CSASSSGRSYEQYF. Here the CDR3 DNA reads TGCAGTGCTAGTAGTTCAGGGAGGTCCTACGAGCAGTACTTC. This chain connects TRBV20-1 to TRBJ2-7, with D possibly being TRBD2 (6 bases). The CDR3 loop spans 14 amino acids. Germline CDR1 reads DFQATT; CDR2 reads SNEGSKA (reference sequence). V was trimmed by 3 bases and J by 1 base, leaving 13 bases between them.

The chain couples TRBV6-5 to TRBJ2-1; D is uncertain. Per germline, CDR1 MNHEY and CDR2 SVGAGI. The CDR3 loop spans 12 amino acids. Trimming removed 6 bases at V and 8 bases at J, with 11 bases between. The chain's CDR3 is CASRNGPYEQFF. The CDR3 bases are TGTGCCAGCAGGAACGGGCCTTATGAGCAGTTCTTC.

This clonotype was counted between two and nine times. This chain links TRBV7-8 with TRBJ2-1; 14 bases map to TRBD2. Germline V lookup: CDR1 SGHVS, CDR2 FQNEAQ. The V and J ends lost 4 bases and 8 bases, in that order; junction bases with no gene match: 4. The CDR3 consists of 15 residues. CDR3 bases: TGTGCCAGCAGCTCAGGACTAGCGGGAGGTTATGAGCAGTTCTTC. As protein: CASSSGLAGGYEQFF.

This clonotype was seen repeatedly, ten times or more. The rearrangement uses TRBV2 and TRBJ2-7, with D hard to call. CDR1 SNHLY and CDR2 FYNNEI come from the germline V gene. The V gene lost 3 bases and the J gene lost 4 bases, with 4 bases spanning the gap. This CDR3 is built from 11 residues. The DNA for the CDR3 is TGTGCCAGCAGTGAGACATACGAGCAGTACTTC. Its translation: CASSETYEQYF.

This clonotype appeared many times. The CDR3 bases are TGTGCCAGCAGCTCCCTGGGGACTAGCGGGAGACGTAATGAGCAGTTCTTC. Its protein product is CASSSLGTSGRRNEQFF. The chain is built from TRBV7-2 and TRBJ2-1; 14 bases map to TRBD2. This CDR3 contains 17 residues. Germline V lookup: CDR1 SGHTA, CDR2 FQGNSA. Trimming at V came to 4 bases and at J to 7 bases, leaving 9 bases not matched to a gene.

The V gene is TRBV7-2, the J gene TRBJ2-5; 12 bases are shared with TRBD1. CDR3 length: 15 amino acids. From germline, CDR1 is SGHTA and CDR2 FQGNSA. With V trimmed by 7 bases and J by 4 bases, 7 bases remained unmatched. The CDR3 spells CASTRDRGRGETQYF. The CDR3 nucleotides are TGTGCCAGCACCAGGGACAGGGGGCGGGGAGAGACCCAGTACTTC. Based on the CDR3 plus reference TRBV7-2 and TRBJ2-5, the full variable domain is GAGVSQSPSNKVTEKGKDVELRCDPISGHTALYWYRQSLGQGLEFLIYFQGNSAPDKSGLPSDRFSAERTGGSVSTLTIQRTQQEDSAVYLCASTRDRGRGETQYFGPGTRLLVL.

The chain couples TRBV4-3 to TRBJ2-7; D remains ambiguous. This CDR3 region has 15 residues. Trimming took 0 bases from V and 3 from J, leaving 12 bases between them. Germline V gives CDR1 LGHNA, CDR2 YSLEER. The CDR3 region is CASSQDWLENYEQYF. DNA for the CDR3: TGCGCCAGCAGCCAAGACTGGCTAGAGAACTACGAGCAGTACTTC.

This clonotype was observed a single time. This chain joins TRBV20-1 and TRBJ2-5; D uncertain. The V end lost 5 bases, the J end lost 5 bases, and 9 bases lay between the germline ends. The CDR3 extends over 11 amino acids. CDR1 and CDR2 from the germline V gene are DFQATT and SNEGSKA (reference sequence). CDR3: CSAQELETQYF. For the CDR3, the DNA is TGCAGTGCTCAAGAACTTGAGACCCAGTACTTC.

The genes are TRBV5-1 and TRBJ2-1; TRBD2 agrees at 8 bases. V was pared by 4 bases and J by 6 bases, with 12 bases of the junction left unmatched. There are 16 residues in the CDR3. Germline CDR1 SGHRS, CDR2 YFSETQ. CDR3 in DNA: TGCGCCAGCAGCAAGGCTTCCGGGAGGGCCATCAATGAGCAGTTCTTC. This codes for CASSKASGRAINEQFF.

This clonotype was detected ten times or more. This chain uses TRBV7-2 with TRBJ2-3; D possibly corresponds to TRBD2 (5 bases). CDR1 and CDR2 (germline): SGHTA, FQGNSA. The CDR3 is made up of 14 amino acids. Trimming stripped 1 base from V and 2 bases from J, with 7 bases between. The CDR3 protein is CASSLVRDTDTQYF. The CDR3 DNA is TGTGCCAGCAGCTTAGTCCGGGACACAGATACGCAGTATTTT.

This clonotype has a handful of counts. The rearrangement uses TRBV7-2 and TRBJ1-5; a possible D gene is TRBD1 (6 bases). Trimming stripped 2 bases from V and 4 bases from J, with 12 bases between. This CDR3 spans 15 amino acids. Germline CDR1 is SGHTA and CDR2 is FQGNSA. CDR3 residues: CASSLRAGANQPQHF. As DNA, the CDR3 is TGTGCCAGCAGCTTAAGGGCAGGGGCAAATCAGCCCCAGCATTTT.

This chain uses TRBV11-2 with TRBJ2-1; 7 bases align to TRBD2. With 5 bases clipped from V and 9 bases from J, the junction kept 10 bases outside the gene matches. CDR3 size: 14 residues. Germline-derived CDR1 and CDR2 are SGHAT and FQNNGV. This CDR3 is CASSRVIAGSEQFF. CDR3 nucleotide sequence: TGTGCCAGCAGCAGGGTGATAGCGGGTTCTGAGCAGTTCTTC.

The table lists this clonotype with many counts. The chain uses TRBV5-1 and TRBJ2-2; 8 positions match TRBD2. After removal of 10 bases from V and 1 base from J, the junction contained 6 bases not matched to a gene. Germline assignment: CDR1 SGHRS and CDR2 YFSETQ. The CDR3 is 14 residues long. CDR3 nucleotide sequence: TGCGCCGTCGGAACTAGCGGGAACACCGGGGAGCTGTTTTTT. It yields the protein CAVGTSGNTGELFF.

The chain recombines TRBV6-1 with TRBJ2-2, with TRBD2 matching over 8 bases. Germline assignment: CDR1 MNHNS and CDR2 SASEGT. Germline trimming cut 6 bases from V and 3 bases from J; bases unmatched to any gene: 3. The CDR3 extends over 14 amino acids. CDR3 region: CASRGLAYTGELFF. The CDR3 nucleotides are TGTGCCAGCAGAGGACTAGCCTACACCGGGGAGCTGTTTTTT.

The genes are TRBV10-3 and TRBJ2-1, with 10 bases fitting TRBD2. Unmatched junction bases numbered 9, after V lost 10 bases and J lost 12 bases. The CDR3 is 12 amino acids. CDR1 and CDR2 from the germline V gene are ENHRY and SYGVKD. The CDR3 nucleotides read TGTGCCACCCAGACTAGCGGGTTGGGGCAGTTCTTC. Amino acids: CATQTSGLGQFF.

This chain joins TRBV4-1 and TRBJ2-1; D remains unclear. Germline CDR1 reads MGHRA; CDR2 reads YSYEKL. This CDR3 is built from 12 residues. Trimming shortened V by 2 bases and J by 7 bases, and 6 bases separated the two germline ends. DNA for the CDR3: TGCGCCAGCAGCCAAATCGGGAATGAGCAGTTCTTC. Translation gives CASSQIGNEQFF.

This clonotype has only a few counts. The J gene is TRBJ2-5, the V gene TRBV20-1; D is uncertain. CDR1 and CDR2 (germline): DFQATT, SNEGSKA (reference sequence). There are 10 residues in the CDR3. The germline V and J ends were trimmed by 2 bases and 4 bases, with 2 bases remaining between them. The CDR3 is CSARLETQYF. The CDR3 DNA reads as TGCAGTGCTAGACTAGAGACCCAGTACTTC.

The chain is built from TRBV5-4 and TRBJ2-2, with a tentative D call TRBD2 (6 bases). The CDR3 totals 18 residues. V gave up 0 bases and J gave up 0 bases, with 15 bases separating them. CDR1 is SGHNT and CDR2 is YYREEE in the germline V gene (reference sequence). The CDR3 DNA reads TGTGCCAGCAGCTTGGTCCTCACTAGCATTACGAACACCGGGGAGCTGTTTTTT. Its protein is CASSLVLTSITNTGELFF.

The chain carries TRBV2 and TRBJ1-2; TRBD1 aligns across 9 bases. The CDR3 loop spans 15 amino acids. Germline CDR1 SNHLY, CDR2 FYNNEI. Losses at the gene ends were 8 bases for V and 2 bases for J; bases not matched to a gene: 9. The DNA for the CDR3 is TGTGCCAGCTCCGAGGAGGGGACAGGGAACTATGGCTACACCTTC. The encoded protein is CASSEEGTGNYGYTF.

The table lists this clonotype with many counts. The chain links TRBV12-3 or TRBV12-4 to TRBJ1-1, with D perhaps TRBD1 (5 bases). V was clipped by 4 bases and J by 1 base, with 16 bases between them. This CDR3 contains 16 residues. CDR3 amino acids: CASSSSPGRGNTEAFF. For the CDR3, the DNA is TGTGCCAGCAGTTCAAGCCCAGGAAGGGGGAACACTGAAGCTTTCTTT.

This clonotype was found a few times. This chain uses TRBV9 with TRBJ1-2, with D possibly matching TRBD1 (5 bases). Germline V CDR1 and CDR2: SGDLS, YYNGEE. Trimming took 4 bases from V and 8 from J, leaving 24 bases between them. The CDR3 is 16 amino acids. CDR3 residues: CASSPRFGGLGVGYTF. CDR3 coding DNA: TGTGCCAGCAGCCCTCGTTTCGGGGGTTTGGGCGTGGGCTACACCTTC.